This T cell receptor beta chain was recovered during a study of spatial heterogeneity in lung cancer (dated by TCRdb to the late 2010s). Background for the entire study: Beta-chain transcripts were consistently detected in greater numbers than alpha-chain transcripts, which likely reflects a higher abundance of beta-chain transcripts. In non-small cell lung cancer, the study quantitatively compared TCR alpha and beta repertoires across several tumor regions, matched nontumor lung, and blood. At surgery, both alpha and beta chains were TCR-sequenced in about 200 tumor regions, 63 to 80 matched nontumor lung samples and a few dozen PBMC samples. TCR repertoire features were related to nonsynonymous mutation counts determined by whole-exome sequencing of tumor tissue. In the raw uncorrected reads, each unique combination of TCR and UMI appeared on average more than ten times.

Of note for this clonotype: Its antigen target is currently unknown. No base qualities exist here, and no much larger clone lies one base off it.

Library preparation used 5' RACE. The reads were generated on a NextSeq 500. The TCR library protocol attached a unique molecular identifier to each TCR cDNA molecule to allow correction of PCR and sequencing errors. As for the authors' bioinformatics: Decombinator tools were used for TCR identification, UMI-based error correction and CDR3 extraction. TCRs above a frequency of 2 per 1,000, corresponding to the top 1% of the tumor frequency distribution, were defined as expanded. Each repertoire was subsampled 100 times to 5,000 TCRs, after which Renyi diversity was computed with the R vegan package. To build CDR3 similarity networks, amino acid triplet string-kernel similarity was used, and CDR3s were connected when their pairwise similarity was above 0.82. The raw public reads went through TCRdb reprocessing: fastp at Q25, MiXCR clone calling, in-frame beta chains kept. Here each entry gathers all rows of one CDR3 protein and keeps the most common genes and DNA. The V and J calls were determined by TCRdb, not by the authors. Here the sample has 70,000 to 90,000 distinct CDR3 sequences; 10% to 15% occur a single time. Of the sample, 6.5% to 8.5% falls within the top ten clones.

Reading from cysteine to phenylalanine, the CDR3 counts 15 amino acids. The entry retains the CDR3 DNA only, 45 bases that are in frame from base 1. The V and J ends are trimmed by 2 bases and 1 base, leaving 8 bases between them. What the research found in general, with its limitations: Ubiquitous expanded tumor TCRs were detected in blood more often at tumor resection than at routine follow-up. Confirming at a functional level the hypothesis that regional TCRs recognize regional mutations was considered to require additional single-cell paired TCR alpha and beta sequencing.

According to the study, the label for this sample's time point signals: sample taken at primary tumor resection. TCR sequencing used whole RNA extracted from tumor and nontumor lung tissue, or from cryopreserved PBMC samples, without cell sorting. Donors were 72 patients with early-stage, untreated non-small cell lung cancer from the lung TRACERx cohort. Patients were selected for TCR sequencing only if sufficient RNA was available from at least two tumor regions. The clonotype was recovered from a male donor with early-stage non-small cell lung cancer. The sequence joins TRBV23-1 to TRBJ2-2; the D element might be TRBD1 or TRBD2, as each aligns at 6 bases. TRBV23-1 qualifies as an ORF whose function is uncertain. Specimen: PBMCs, collected at surgery. The CDR3 in this case is CASSQAGQNTGELFF. The DNA is TGCGCCAGCAGTCAAGCGGGACAGAACACCGGGGAGCTGTTTTTT.